Listed below are T cell receptor beta chains from one sample, sequenced in a study of blood T cell repertoires in COVID-19. Using immunoSEQ multiplex PCR, the repertoire was profiled, and TCRdb retains in-frame clones only, with some absent. The repertoire holds roughly 190,000 clones, 80% to 90% seen once, with around 13% in the top ten. Sequencing was performed on peripheral blood. Receptor source: a woman in her 70s with COVID-19, enrolled during active disease. CDR3s include the opening cysteine and the closing phenylalanine or tryptophan. The D gene is left open where the match is weak. Some rows mark clone size as missing; the rest say once, few, many or name a class of expanded clone.

J	V	D	size	DNA	CDR3
TRBJ1-1	TRBV30	.	.	TGTGCCTGGAGGGCGGGCTTTGAAGCTTTCTTT	CAWRAGFEAFF
TRBJ2-5	TRBV11-2	TRBD2	.	TGTGCCCGCAGCTTATTTGGGACCCTTTTTCGGGGGGGCGGGGAGACCCAGTACTTC	CARSLFGTLFRGGGETQYF
TRBJ1-1	TRBV28	.	.	TGTGCCAGCAGTTTAGGGCAAGGGGGAACTTTCTTT	CASSLGQGGTFF
TRBJ1-5	TRBV28	.	.	TGTGCCAGCAGTTTATGGCGGGGCAATCAGCCCCAGCATTTT	CASSLWRGNQPQHF
TRBJ1-4	TRBV30	TRBD1	.	TGTGCCTGGAGTGTAACCGGGGCCCGACAGGGAAACCGGAAAGGGCTGTTTTTT	CAWSVTGARQGNRKGLFF
TRBJ1-2	TRBV5-6	.	.	TGTGCCAGCAGTAATACTCGGGGCTATGGCTACACCTTC	CASSNTRGYGYTF
TRBJ2-5	TRBV6-2/TRBV6-3	TRBD1	.	TGTGCCAGCAGTTCGGACAGGGGAAAGACCCAGTACTTC	CASSSDRGKTQYF
TRBJ1-2	TRBV19	.	.	TGTGCCAGAAGGGGTACGACCAGTAAAAGTCACTATGGCTACACCTTC	CARRGTTSKSHYGYTF
TRBJ1-6	TRBV27	TRBD1	.	TGTGCCAGCAGTCTACAGGGGCCCGCCTATAATTCACCCCTCCACTTT	CASSLQGPAYNSPLHF
TRBJ2-7	TRBV29-1	.	few	TGCAGCGCGGAGAGCTCCTACGAGCAGTACTTC	CSAESSYEQYF
TRBJ1-4	TRBV28	TRBD1	.	TGTGCCAGCAGAAATTCTAGGACAGGGCCGGCCAAACTGTTTTTT	CASRNSRTGPAKLFF
TRBJ2-7	TRBV3-1/TRBV3-2	TRBD2	.	TGTGCCAGCAGCCTCGATCTAGCGGGAGTATCCGAGCAGTACTTC	CASSLDLAGVSEQYF
TRBJ1-3	TRBV3-1/TRBV3-2	.	.	TGTGCCATCAGCCGGGGATCGGGGAGTGGAAACACCATATATTTT	CAISRGSGSGNTIYF
TRBJ1-4	TRBV6-1	.	.	TGTGCCAGCAGTGAGCAGGGGTTTGGAGGTGAAAAACTGTTTTTT	CASSEQGFGGEKLFF
TRBJ2-7	TRBV11-2	.	.	TGTGCCAGCAGCTTGGTCACAGGTACCTACGAGCAGTACTTC	CASSLVTGTYEQYF
TRBJ2-7	TRBV30	TRBD1	.	TGTGCCTGGAGTGTACGGAGCCAGGGGGCATGGTACGAGCAGTACTTC	CAWSVRSQGAWYEQYF
TRBJ1-1	TRBV6-6	TRBD1	.	TGTGCCAGCAAAAGACAGGGGGCAGACACTGAAGCTTTCTTT	CASKRQGADTEAFF
TRBJ1-4	TRBV12-3/TRBV12-4	.	.	TGTGCCAGCAGTTTAGCGGGCACTGAAAAACTGTTTTTT	CASSLAGTEKLFF
TRBJ2-3	TRBV5-1	.	.	TGCGCCAGCAGCTTGGGGGCAGTAAGGGATACGCAGTATTTT	CASSLGAVRDTQYF
TRBJ2-1	TRBV29-1	TRBD2	.	TGCAGCGCCAACAACGCGGGAGGGAATGAGCAGTTCTTC	CSANNAGGNEQFF
TRBJ1-2	TRBV19	.	.	TGTGCCAGTAGTATATCGCCAGGGAATGGCTACACCTTC	CASSISPGNGYTF
TRBJ2-3	TRBV11-3	.	.	TGTGCCAGCAGCTTGGGTTCCAGAGGCCTTTTCGCAGATACGCAGTATTTT	CASSLGSRGLFADTQYF
TRBJ1-1	TRBV18	TRBD1	.	TGTGCCAGCTCACCAGCCCGTGACAGGGGATTAATGAACACTGAAGCTTTCTTT	CASSPARDRGLMNTEAFF
TRBJ1-3	TRBV3-1/TRBV3-2	.	.	TGTGCCAGCAGCCAAGGCAGGGGTACAGGAAACACCATATATTTT	CASSQGRGTGNTIYF
TRBJ1-2	TRBV29-1	TRBD1	.	TGCAGCGTTGAAATTGCAGGGGGAGGCTACACCTTC	CSVEIAGGGYTF
TRBJ1-1	TRBV28	.	.	TGTGCCAGCAGTTTCATTCCGGGGGGGGCGGGCACTGAAGCTTTCTTT	CASSFIPGGAGTEAFF
TRBJ1-2	TRBV29-1	TRBD1	.	TGCAGCGCCGTAGAGCAGGGGGCGATTAACTATGGCTACACCTTC	CSAVEQGAINYGYTF
TRBJ1-1	TRBV18	.	.	TGTGCCAGCTCACCGGCTCGAACTGAAGCTTTCTTT	CASSPARTEAFF
TRBJ2-3	TRBV28	TRBD1	.	TGTGCCAGCACCCGAGGTGGGACAGGGTTAGATACGCAGTATTTT	CASTRGGTGLDTQYF
TRBJ1-2	TRBV4-1	.	few	TGCGCCAGCAGCCAAGGTCTGCAGAACAACTATGGCTACACCTTC	CASSQGLQNNYGYTF
TRBJ1-1	TRBV2	.	.	TGTGCCAGCAGTGAAGGGTCTGGCTCTGAAGCTTTCTTT	CASSEGSGSEAFF
TRBJ1-1	TRBV18	.	.	TGTGCCAGCTCACCTCTGCGTTTGGGGGGGAGTATGAACACTGAAGCTTTCTTT	CASSPLRLGGSMNTEAFF
TRBJ1-2	TRBV28	.	.	TGTGCCAGCCGACAGACTCCTTACTATGGCTACACCTTC	CASRQTPYYGYTF
TRBJ1-2	TRBV5-1	.	.	TGCGCCAGCAGCCCCGCTGGGGGGGCTAGGTATGGCTACACCTTC	CASSPAGGARYGYTF
TRBJ2-1	TRBV7-9	TRBD2	.	TGTGCCAGCATATCCCCCAAGGGCGGGAGGGCCTACAATGAGCAGTTCTTC	CASISPKGGRAYNEQFF
TRBJ2-3	TRBV2	.	.	TGTGCCAGCAGTGTGGTCGTGGGCAGGGCGGATACGCAGTATTTT	CASSVVVGRADTQYF
TRBJ2-7	TRBV6-2/TRBV6-3	TRBD1	.	TGTGCCAGCAGCAGAGTCAGGGTGGCAGGGGGTGGCTACGAGCAGTACTTC	CASSRVRVAGGGYEQYF
TRBJ2-5	TRBV28	.	.	TGTGCCAGCAGTTTCGGAGCGGACGAAACCCAGTACTTC	CASSFGADETQYF
TRBJ1-2	TRBV24-1	.	.	TGTGCCACCGGGTCAGCAGGGGTGTTTGCGGGCTACACCTTC	CATGSAGVFAGYTF
TRBJ2-6	TRBV7-9	.	.	TGTGCCAGCAGCTCGGTCGGACTCTCTGGGGCCAACGTCCTGACTTTC	CASSSVGLSGANVLTF
TRBJ1-3	TRBV28	.	.	TGTGCCAGCAGCTTGAGCTCTGGAAACACCATATATTTT	CASSLSSGNTIYF
TRBJ2-7	TRBV5-4	TRBD2	few	TGTGCCAGCAGCTTCACTACTAGCGTCGAGCAGTACTTC	CASSFTTSVEQYF
TRBJ1-3	TRBV3-1/TRBV3-2	TRBD1	.	TGTGCCAGCAGCCACAGAAGGGGGCAAGGAAACACCATATATTTT	CASSHRRGQGNTIYF
TRBJ2-7	TRBV27	.	.	TGTGCCAGCAGTTTAAAGGGAGGCCCCTCGTACGAGCAGTACTTC	CASSLKGGPSYEQYF
TRBJ2-7	TRBV7-9	TRBD2	.	TGTGCCAGCAGCTGGGGACTAGCGGCCTACGAGCAGTACTTC	CASSWGLAAYEQYF
TRBJ1-5	TRBV27	TRBD1	.	TGTGCCAGCAGCTCCTTAGGACAGGGCGATTGGCGCAATCAGCCCCAGCATTTT	CASSSLGQGDWRNQPQHF
TRBJ2-5	TRBV15	.	.	TGTGCCACCAGCAGGTCGAAGACTCAAGAGACCCAGTACTTC	CATSRSKTQETQYF
TRBJ1-5	TRBV2	.	few	TGTCCCAGCTGTGACGAGGCACGACCCGGTCAGCCCCAGCATTTT	CPSCDEARPGQPQHF
TRBJ2-3	TRBV25-1	.	.	TGTGCCAGCAGTGATTCCTACAGGGGCACAGATACGCAGTATTTT	CASSDSYRGTDTQYF
TRBJ2-5	TRBV9	.	.	TGTGCCAGCAGCGTAGGAGGTCGGGGGTTGGGAGAGACCCAGTACTTC	CASSVGGRGLGETQYF
TRBJ2-7	TRBV29-1	TRBD2	.	TGCAGCGTTCGATCAGGGAGGGTCGAGCAGTACTTC	CSVRSGRVEQYF
TRBJ2-1	TRBV19	TRBD2	.	TGTGCCAGTAGAACGGGGGGGAGCTCCTACAATGAGCAGTTCTTC	CASRTGGSSYNEQFF
TRBJ1-1	TRBV2	.	.	TGTGCCAGCAGGGGAAGGGCAGGGTGGATGGCTTTCTTT	CASRGRAGWMAFF
TRBJ2-5	TRBV20-1	TRBD2	.	TGCAGTGCCGCGGGAGTTGAGACCCAGTACTTC	CSAAGVETQYF